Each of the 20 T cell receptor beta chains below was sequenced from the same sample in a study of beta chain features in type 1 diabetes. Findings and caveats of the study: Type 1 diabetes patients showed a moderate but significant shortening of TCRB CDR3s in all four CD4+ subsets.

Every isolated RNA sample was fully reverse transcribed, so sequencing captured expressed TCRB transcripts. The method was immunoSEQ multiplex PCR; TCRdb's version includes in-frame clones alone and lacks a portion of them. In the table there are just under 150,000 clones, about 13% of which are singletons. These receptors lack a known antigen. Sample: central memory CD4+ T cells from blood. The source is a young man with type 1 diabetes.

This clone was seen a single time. In DNA form, the CDR3 reads TGTGCCATCAGTGATCAGGGGGTCGAGCAGTACTTC. This sequence encodes CAISDQGVEQYF. This chain links TRBV10-3 with TRBJ2-7; 7 bases fit TRBD1. This CDR3 region has 12 residues. Germline V gives CDR1 ENHRY, CDR2 SYGVKD. V lost 3 bases, J lost 6 bases, and 2 bases stayed unmatched.

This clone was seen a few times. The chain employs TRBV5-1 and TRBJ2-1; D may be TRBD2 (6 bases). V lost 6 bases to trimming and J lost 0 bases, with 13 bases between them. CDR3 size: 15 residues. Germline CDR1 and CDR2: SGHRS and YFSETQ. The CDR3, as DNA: TGCGCCAGCACCCATCCCGGGGGCTCCTACAATGAGCAGTTCTTC. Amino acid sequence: CASTHPGGSYNEQFF.

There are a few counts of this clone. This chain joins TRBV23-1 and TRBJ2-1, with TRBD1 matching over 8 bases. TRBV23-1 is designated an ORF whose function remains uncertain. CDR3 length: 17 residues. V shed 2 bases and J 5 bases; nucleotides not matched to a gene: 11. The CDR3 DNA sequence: TGCGCCAGCAGTCAAAGAGCGACAGGGGTCTTCGACAATGAGCAGTTCTTC. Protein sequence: CASSQRATGVFDNEQFF.

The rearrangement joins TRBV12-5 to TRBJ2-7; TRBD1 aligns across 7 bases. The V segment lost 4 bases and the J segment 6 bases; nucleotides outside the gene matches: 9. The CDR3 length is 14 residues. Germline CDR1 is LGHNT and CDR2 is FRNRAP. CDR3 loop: CASGWEQGYREQYF. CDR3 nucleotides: TGTGCTAGTGGTTGGGAACAGGGGTATCGCGAGCAGTACTTC.

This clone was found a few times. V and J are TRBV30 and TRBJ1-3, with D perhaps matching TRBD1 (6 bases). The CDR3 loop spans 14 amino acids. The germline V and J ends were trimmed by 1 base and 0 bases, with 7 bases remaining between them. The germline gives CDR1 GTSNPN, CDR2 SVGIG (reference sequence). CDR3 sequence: CAWSGGGSGNTIYF. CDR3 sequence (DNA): TGTGCCTGGAGTGGAGGGGGCTCTGGAAACACCATATATTTT. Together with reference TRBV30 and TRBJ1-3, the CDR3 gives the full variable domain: SQTIHQWPATLVQPVGSPLSLECTVEGTSNPNLYWYRQAAGRGLQLLFYSVGIGQISSEVPQNLSASRPQDRQFILSSKKLLLSDSGFYLCAWSGGGSGNTIYFGEGSWLTVV.

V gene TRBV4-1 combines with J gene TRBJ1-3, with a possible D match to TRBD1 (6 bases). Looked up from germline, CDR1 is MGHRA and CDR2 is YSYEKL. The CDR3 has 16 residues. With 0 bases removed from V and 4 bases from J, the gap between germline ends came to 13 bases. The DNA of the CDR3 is TGCGCCAGCAGCCAAGATGCCCGGGACAAAGGAAACACCATATATTTT. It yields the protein CASSQDARDKGNTIYF.

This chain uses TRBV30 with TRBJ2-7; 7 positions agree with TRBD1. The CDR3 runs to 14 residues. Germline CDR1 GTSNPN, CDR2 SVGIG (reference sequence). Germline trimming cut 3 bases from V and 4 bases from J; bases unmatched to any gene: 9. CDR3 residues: CAWSPGTAVYEQYF. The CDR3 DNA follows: TGTGCCTGGAGCCCCGGGACAGCCGTTTACGAGCAGTACTTC.

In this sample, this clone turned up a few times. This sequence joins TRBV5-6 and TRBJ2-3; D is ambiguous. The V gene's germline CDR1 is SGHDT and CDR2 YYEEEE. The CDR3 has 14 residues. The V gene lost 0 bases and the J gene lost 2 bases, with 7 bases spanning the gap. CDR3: CASSLAPDTDTQYF. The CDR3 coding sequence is TGTGCCAGCAGCTTGGCTCCGGACACAGATACGCAGTATTTT.

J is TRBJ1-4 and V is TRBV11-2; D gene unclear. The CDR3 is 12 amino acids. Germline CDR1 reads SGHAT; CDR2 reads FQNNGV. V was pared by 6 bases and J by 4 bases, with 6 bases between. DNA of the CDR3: TGTGCCAGCAGTTTCCTTAATGAAAAACTGTTTTTT. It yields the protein CASSFLNEKLFF.

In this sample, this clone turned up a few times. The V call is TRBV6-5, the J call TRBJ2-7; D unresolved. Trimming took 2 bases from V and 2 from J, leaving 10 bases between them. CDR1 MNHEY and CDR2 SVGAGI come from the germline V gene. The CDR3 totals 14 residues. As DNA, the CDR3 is TGTGCCAGCAGTTACGGAGTTCTGGCCTACGAGCAGTACTTC. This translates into CASSYGVLAYEQYF.

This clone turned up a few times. CDR3 sequence reads: CASSTGTPNRTPLHF. The CDR3, as DNA: TGTGCCAGCAGCACCGGGACCCCGAATAGGACACCCCTCCACTTT. The V and J genes are TRBV28 and TRBJ1-6, with a tentative D call TRBD1 (5 bases). The germline V and J ends were trimmed by 6 bases and 11 bases, with 20 bases remaining between them. In germline, CDR1 is MDHEN, CDR2 SYDVKM. This CDR3 contains 15 residues.

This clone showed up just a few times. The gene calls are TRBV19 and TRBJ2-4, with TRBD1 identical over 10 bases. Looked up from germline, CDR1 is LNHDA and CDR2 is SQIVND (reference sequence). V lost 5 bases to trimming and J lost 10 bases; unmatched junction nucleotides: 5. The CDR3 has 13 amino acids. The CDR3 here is CASSSGTGDIQYF. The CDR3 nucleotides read TGTGCCAGTAGTTCCGGGACAGGGGATATTCAGTACTTC. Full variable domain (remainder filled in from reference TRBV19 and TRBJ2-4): DGGITQSPKYLFRKEGQNVTLSCEQNLNHDAMYWYRQDPGQGLRLIYYSQIVNDFQKGDIAEGYSVSREKKESFPLTVTSAQKNPTAFYLCASSSGTGDIQYFGAGTRLSVL.

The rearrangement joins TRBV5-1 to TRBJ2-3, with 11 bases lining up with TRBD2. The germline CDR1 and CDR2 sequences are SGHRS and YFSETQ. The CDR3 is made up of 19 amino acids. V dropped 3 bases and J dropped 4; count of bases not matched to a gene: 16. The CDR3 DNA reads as TGCGCCAGCAGCTCCGGCAACTCAGGACTAGCGGGCTCTGCAGATACGCAGTATTTT. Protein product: CASSSGNSGLAGSADTQYF.

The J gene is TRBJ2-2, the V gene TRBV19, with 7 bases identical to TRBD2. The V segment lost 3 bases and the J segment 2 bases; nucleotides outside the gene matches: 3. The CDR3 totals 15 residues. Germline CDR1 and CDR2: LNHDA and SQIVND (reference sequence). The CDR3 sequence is CASSITGGNTGELFF. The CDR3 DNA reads TGTGCCAGTAGTATCACGGGGGGTAACACCGGGGAGCTGTTTTTT.

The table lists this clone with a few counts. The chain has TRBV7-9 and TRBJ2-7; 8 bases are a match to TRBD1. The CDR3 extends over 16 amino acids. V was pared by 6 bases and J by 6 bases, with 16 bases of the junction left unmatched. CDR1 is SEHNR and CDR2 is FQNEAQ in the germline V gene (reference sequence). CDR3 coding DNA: TGTGCCAGCAGGGATCCCGGGACAGGAAGTGCGACCGAGCAGTACTTC. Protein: CASRDPGTGSATEQYF.

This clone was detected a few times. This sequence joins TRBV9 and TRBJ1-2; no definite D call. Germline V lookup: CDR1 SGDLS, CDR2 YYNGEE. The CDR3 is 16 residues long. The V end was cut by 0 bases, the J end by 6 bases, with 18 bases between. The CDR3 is CASSVAINPDAHGYTF. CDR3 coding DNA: TGTGCCAGCAGCGTAGCAATAAACCCCGACGCCCATGGCTACACCTTC. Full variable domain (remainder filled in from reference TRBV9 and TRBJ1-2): DSGVTQTPKHLITATGQRVTLRCSPRSGDLSVYWYQQSLDQGLQFLIQYYNGEERAKGNILERFSAQQFPDLHSELNLSSLELGDSALYFCASSVAINPDAHGYTFGSGTRLTVV.

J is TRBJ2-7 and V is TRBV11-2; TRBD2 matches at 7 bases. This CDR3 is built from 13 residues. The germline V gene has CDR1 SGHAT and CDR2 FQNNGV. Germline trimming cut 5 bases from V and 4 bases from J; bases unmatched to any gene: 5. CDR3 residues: CASSLLSGYEQYF. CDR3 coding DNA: TGTGCCAGCAGCCTCCTTAGCGGGTACGAGCAGTACTTC.

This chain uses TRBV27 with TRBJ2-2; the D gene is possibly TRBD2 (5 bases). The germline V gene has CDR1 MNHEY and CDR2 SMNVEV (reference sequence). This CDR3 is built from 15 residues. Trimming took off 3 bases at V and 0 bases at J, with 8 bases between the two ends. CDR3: CASSFRTSNTGELFF. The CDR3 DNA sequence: TGTGCCAGCAGTTTTCGGACTTCGAACACCGGGGAGCTGTTTTTT.

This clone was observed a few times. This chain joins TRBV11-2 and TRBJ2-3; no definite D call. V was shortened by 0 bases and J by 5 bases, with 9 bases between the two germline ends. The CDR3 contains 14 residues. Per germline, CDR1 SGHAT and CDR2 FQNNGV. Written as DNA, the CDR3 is TGTGCCAGCAGCTTAGAGTGGCAAGGAGATACGCAGTATTTT. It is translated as CASSLEWQGDTQYF.

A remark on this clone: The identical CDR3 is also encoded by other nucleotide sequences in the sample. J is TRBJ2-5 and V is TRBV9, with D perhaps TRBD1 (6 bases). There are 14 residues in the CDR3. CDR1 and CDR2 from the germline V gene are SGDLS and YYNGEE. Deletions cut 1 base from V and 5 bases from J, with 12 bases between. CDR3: CASSVQGLGETQYF. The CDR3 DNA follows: TGTGCCAGCAGCGTACAGGGGTTGGGGGAGACCCAGTACTTC.